This TCR beta chain was profiled in a study of blood T cell repertoires in COVID-19. About the study: T cells, B-cell-depleted T cells, or PBMCs supplied cDNA or gDNA.

Produced via immunoSEQ multiplex PCR; TCRdb's table is partial and in-frame only. The sample has around 92,000 clones, 89% seen once. V was trimmed by 4 bases and J by 10 bases, leaving 11 bases between them. This CDR3 comprises 13 residues. Germline CDR1 is MNHEY and CDR2 is SMNVEV (reference sequence). The sequence was obtained from a woman aged 80 or over with active COVID-19. The sample was peripheral blood. The rearrangement links TRBV27 to TRBJ1-6; D perhaps matches TRBD1 (6 bases). The CDR3 loop reads CASSYRERSPLHF. In nucleotides, the CDR3 is TGTGCCAGCAGTTACAGGGAGCGCTCACCCCTCCACTTT.